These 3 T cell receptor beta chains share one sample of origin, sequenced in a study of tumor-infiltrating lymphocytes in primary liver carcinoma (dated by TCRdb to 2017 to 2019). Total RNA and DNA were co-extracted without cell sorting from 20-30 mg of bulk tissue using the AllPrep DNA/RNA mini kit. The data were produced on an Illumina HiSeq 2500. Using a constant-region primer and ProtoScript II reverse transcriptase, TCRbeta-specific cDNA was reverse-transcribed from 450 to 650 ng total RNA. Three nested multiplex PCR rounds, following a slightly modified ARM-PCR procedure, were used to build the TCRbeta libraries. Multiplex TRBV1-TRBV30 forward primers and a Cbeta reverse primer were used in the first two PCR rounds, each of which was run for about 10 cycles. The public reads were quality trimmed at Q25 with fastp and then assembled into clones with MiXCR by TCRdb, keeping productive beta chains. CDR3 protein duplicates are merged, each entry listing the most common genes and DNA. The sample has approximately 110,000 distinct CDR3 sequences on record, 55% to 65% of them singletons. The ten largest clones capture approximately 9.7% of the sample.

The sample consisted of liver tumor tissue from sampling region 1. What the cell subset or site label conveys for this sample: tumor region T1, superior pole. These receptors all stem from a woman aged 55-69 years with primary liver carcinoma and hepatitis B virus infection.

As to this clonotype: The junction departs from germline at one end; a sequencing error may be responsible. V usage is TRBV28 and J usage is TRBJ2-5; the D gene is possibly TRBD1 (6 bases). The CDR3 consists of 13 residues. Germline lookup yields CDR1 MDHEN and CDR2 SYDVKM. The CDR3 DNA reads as TGTGCCATCAGTCGTACAGGGCTGGAGACCCAGTACTTC. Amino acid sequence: CAISRTGLETQYF.

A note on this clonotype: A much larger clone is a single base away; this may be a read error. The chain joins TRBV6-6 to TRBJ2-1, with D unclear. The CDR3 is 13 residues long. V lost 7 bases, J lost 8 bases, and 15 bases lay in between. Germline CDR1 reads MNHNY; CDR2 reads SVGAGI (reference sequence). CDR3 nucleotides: TGTGCCAGCATAAACGGCAATTACCATGAGCAGTTCTTC. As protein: CASINGNYHEQFF.

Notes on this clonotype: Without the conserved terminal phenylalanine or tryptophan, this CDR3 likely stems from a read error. The CDR3 DNA sequence: TGTGCCAGCAGCAACCTCGGAACTAACTACGAGCAGTACCTC. Translating gives CASSNLGTNYEQYL. The chain employs TRBV11-1 and TRBJ2-7; D unclear. Germline CDR1 SGHAT, CDR2 FQDESV (reference sequence). The CDR3 runs 14 residues. The germline V and J ends were trimmed by 5 bases and 3 bases, with 14 bases remaining between them.